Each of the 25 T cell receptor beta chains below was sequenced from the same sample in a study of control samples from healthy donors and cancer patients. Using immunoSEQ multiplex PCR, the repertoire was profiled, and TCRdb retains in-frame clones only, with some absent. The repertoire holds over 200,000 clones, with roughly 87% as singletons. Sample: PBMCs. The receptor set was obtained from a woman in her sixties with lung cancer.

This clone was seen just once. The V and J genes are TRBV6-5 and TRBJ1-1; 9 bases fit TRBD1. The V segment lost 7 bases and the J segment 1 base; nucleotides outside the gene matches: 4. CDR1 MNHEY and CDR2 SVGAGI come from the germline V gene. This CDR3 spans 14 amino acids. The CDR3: CASNTGQGNTEAFF. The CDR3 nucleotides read TGTGCCAGCAATACGGGACAGGGGAACACTGAAGCTTTCTTT.

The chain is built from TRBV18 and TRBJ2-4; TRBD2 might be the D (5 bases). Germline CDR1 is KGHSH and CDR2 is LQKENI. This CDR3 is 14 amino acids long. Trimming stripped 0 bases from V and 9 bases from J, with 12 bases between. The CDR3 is CASSPPTGYSIQYF. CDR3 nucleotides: TGTGCCAGCTCACCACCGACGGGGTACAGCATTCAGTACTTC.

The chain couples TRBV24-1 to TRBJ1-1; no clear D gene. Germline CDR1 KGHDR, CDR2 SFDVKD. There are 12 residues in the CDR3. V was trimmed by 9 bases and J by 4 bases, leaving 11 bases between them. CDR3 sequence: CATEREATEAFF. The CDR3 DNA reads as TGTGCCACCGAACGGGAGGCCACTGAAGCTTTCTTT.

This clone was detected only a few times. DNA of the CDR3: TGTGCCAGCAGCAAAGCAGGGACTAGGATCCATGAGCAGTTCTTC. Translation: CASSKAGTRIHEQFF. The rearrangement uses TRBV21-1 and TRBJ2-1; TRBD2 was called by the table and not checked on the DNA. TRBV21-1 is a recognized pseudogene. The CDR3 spans 15 residues.

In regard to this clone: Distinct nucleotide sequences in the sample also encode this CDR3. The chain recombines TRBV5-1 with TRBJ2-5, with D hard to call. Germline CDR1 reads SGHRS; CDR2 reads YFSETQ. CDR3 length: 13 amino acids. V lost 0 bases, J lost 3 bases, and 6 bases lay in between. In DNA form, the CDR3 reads TGCGCCAGCAGCTTGGGCGGAGAAGAGACCCAGTACTTC. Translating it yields CASSLGGEETQYF.

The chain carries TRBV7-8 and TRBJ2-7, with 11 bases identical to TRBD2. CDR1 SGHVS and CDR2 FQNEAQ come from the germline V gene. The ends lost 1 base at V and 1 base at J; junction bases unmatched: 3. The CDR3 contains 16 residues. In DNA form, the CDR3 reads TGTGCCAGCAGCTTAGGAGGACTAGCGGGTTCCTACGAGCAGTACTTC. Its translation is CASSLGGLAGSYEQYF.

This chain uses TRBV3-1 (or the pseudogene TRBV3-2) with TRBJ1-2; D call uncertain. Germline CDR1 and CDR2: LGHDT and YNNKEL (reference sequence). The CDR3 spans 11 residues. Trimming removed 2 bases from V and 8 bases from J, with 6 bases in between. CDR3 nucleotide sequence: TGTGCCAGCAGCCAACAACACGGCTACACCTTC. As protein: CASSQQHGYTF.

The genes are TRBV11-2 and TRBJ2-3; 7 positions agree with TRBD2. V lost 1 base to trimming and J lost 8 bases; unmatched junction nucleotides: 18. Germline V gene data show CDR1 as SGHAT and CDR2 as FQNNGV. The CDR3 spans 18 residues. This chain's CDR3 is CASSLGGTASGVSGTQYF. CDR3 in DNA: TGTGCCAGCAGCTTAGGGGGGACCGCTAGCGGTGTGTCGGGTACGCAGTATTTT.

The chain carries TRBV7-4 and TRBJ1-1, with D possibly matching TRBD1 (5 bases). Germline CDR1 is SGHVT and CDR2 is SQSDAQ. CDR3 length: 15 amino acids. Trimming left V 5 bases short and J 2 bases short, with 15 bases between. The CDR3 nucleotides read TGTGCCAGCAGCGAGCCGGGACGGTTTAACACTGAAGCTTTCTTT. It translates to CASSEPGRFNTEAFF. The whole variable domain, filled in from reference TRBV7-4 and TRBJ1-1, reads GAGVSQSPRYKVAKRGRDVALRCDSISGHVTLYWYRQTLGQGSEVLTYSQSDAQRDKSGRPSGRFSAERPERSVSTLKIQRTEQGDSAVYLCASSEPGRFNTEAFFGQGTRLTVV.

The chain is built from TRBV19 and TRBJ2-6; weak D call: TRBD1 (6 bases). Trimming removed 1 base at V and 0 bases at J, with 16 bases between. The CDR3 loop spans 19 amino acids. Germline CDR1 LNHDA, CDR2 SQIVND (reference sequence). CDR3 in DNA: TGTGCCAGTAGTATAGTAACAGGGCCATCTCTCTCTGGGGCCAACGTCCTGACTTTC. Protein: CASSIVTGPSLSGANVLTF.

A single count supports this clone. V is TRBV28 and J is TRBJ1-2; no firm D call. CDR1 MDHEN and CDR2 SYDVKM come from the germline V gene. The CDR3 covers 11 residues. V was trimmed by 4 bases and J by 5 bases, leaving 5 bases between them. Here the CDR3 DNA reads TGTGCCAGCAGTTCCCCTTATGGCTACACCTTC. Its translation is CASSSPYGYTF.

The CDR3 coding sequence is TGCGCCAGCAGCTTCGATCAGGGGGGCACTGAAGCTTTCTTT. This sequence encodes CASSFDQGGTEAFF. This chain connects TRBV5-1 to TRBJ1-1, with 7 bases identical to TRBD1. The germline V gene encodes CDR1 SGHRS and CDR2 YFSETQ. The CDR3 consists of 14 residues. Trimming took 2 bases from V and 4 from J; bases not matched to a gene: 5.

CDR3 nucleotide sequence: TGTGCCAGCAGCCCACTTTCAGGGGGCGCGGATTCACCCCTCCACTTT. Translation: CASSPLSGGADSPLHF. The chain links TRBV5-6 to TRBJ1-6; 8 bases agree with TRBD1. The CDR3 is 16 amino acids. Germline V lookup: CDR1 SGHDT, CDR2 YYEEEE. V was clipped by 4 bases and J by 8 bases; unmatched bases: 11.

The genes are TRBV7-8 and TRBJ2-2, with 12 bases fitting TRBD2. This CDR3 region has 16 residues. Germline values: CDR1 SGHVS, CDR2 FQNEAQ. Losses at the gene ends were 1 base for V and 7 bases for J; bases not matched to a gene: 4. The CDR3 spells CASSLGLAGVGGELFF. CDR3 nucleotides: TGTGCCAGCAGCTTAGGACTAGCGGGAGTGGGCGGGGAGCTGTTTTTT.

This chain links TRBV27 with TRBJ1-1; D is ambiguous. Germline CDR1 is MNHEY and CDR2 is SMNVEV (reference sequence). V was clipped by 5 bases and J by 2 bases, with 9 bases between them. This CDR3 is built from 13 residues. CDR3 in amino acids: CASSLHRNTEAFF. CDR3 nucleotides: TGTGCCAGCAGTCTCCACCGAAACACTGAAGCTTTCTTT.

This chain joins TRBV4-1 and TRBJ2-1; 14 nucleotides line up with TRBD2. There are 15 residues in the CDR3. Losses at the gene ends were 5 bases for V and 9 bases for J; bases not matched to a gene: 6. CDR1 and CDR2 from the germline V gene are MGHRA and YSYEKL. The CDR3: CASSSGLAGGPEQFF. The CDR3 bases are TGCGCCAGCAGCTCCGGACTAGCGGGAGGCCCTGAGCAGTTCTTC.

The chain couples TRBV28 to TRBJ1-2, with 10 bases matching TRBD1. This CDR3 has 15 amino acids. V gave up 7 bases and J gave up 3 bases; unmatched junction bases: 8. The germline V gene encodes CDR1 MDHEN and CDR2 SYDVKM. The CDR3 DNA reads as TGTGCCAGCACTCCGCCGGGACAGGGGTACTATGGCTACACCTTC. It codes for CASTPPGQGYYGYTF.

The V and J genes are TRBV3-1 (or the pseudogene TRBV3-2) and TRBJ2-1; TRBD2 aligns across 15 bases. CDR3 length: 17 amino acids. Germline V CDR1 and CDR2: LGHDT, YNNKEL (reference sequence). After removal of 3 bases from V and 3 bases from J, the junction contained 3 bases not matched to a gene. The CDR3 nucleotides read TGTGCCAGCAGCCATCGGACTAGCGGGGGGGACTACAATGAGCAGTTCTTC. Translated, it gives CASSHRTSGGDYNEQFF.

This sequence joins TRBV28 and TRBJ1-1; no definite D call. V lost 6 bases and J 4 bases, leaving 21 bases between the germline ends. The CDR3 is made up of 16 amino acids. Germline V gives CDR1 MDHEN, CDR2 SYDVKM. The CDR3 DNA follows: TGTGCCAGCAGCCTACTAATAAGAACAGTGAGCACTGAAGCTTTCTTT. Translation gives CASSLLIRTVSTEAFF.

CDR3 region: CASSAGGVSNQPQHF. In DNA form, the CDR3 reads TGTGCCAGTAGCGCCGGGGGTGTTTCCAATCAGCCCCAGCATTTT. This chain joins TRBV19 and TRBJ1-5; a weak D match, TRBD1 (5 bases). This CDR3 is 15 amino acids long. Trimming took 6 bases from V and 3 from J, leaving 15 bases between them. The germline V gene encodes CDR1 LNHDA and CDR2 SQIVND (reference sequence).

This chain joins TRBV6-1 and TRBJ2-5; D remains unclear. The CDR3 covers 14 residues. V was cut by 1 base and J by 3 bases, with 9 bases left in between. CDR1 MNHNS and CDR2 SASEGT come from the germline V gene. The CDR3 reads CASSEGRLEETQYF. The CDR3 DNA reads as TGTGCCAGCAGTGAAGGGCGCCTAGAAGAGACCCAGTACTTC.

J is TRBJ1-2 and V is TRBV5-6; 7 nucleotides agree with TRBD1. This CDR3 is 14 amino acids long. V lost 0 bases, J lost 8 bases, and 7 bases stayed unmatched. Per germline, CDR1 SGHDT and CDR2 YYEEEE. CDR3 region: CASSLGQGSAGYTF. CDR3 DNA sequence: TGTGCCAGCAGCTTGGGACAGGGATCTGCCGGCTACACCTTC.

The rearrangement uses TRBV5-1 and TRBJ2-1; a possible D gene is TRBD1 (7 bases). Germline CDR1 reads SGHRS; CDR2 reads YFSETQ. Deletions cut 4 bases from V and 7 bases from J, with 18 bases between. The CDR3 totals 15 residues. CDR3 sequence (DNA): TGCGCCAGCAGCACAGAACAGGGGAGGTCGAATGAGCAGTTCTTC. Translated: CASSTEQGRSNEQFF.

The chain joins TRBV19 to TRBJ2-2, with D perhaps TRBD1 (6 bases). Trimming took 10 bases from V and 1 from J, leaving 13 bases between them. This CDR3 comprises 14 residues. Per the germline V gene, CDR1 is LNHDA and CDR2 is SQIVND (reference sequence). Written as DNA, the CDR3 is TGTGCCACCCTTCAGGGGCGGAACACCGGGGAGCTGTTTTTT. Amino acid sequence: CATLQGRNTGELFF.

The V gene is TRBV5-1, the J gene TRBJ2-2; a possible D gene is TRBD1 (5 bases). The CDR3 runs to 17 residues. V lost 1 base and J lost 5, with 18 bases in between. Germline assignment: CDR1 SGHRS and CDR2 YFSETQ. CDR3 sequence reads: CASSLRSVAGNTGELFF. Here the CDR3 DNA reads TGCGCCAGCAGCTTGCGATCGGTGGCAGGGAATACCGGGGAGCTGTTTTTT.